The 27 T cell receptor beta chains reported below all come from one sample, sequenced in a study of monozygotic twins with inflammatory bowel disease. One entry per CDR3 protein, without DNA, is what TCRdb gives after re-calling the 5' RACE reads. Its table records 350,000 to 500,000 distinct CDR3 sequences. The sequencing input was blood. Receptors were obtained from a human donor with ulcerative colitis or Crohn's disease, or a healthy co-twin of an affected twin (not recorded which).

CDR3 sequence: CASSPRRVGANVLTF. The chain uses TRBV14 and TRBJ2-6; TCRdb lists TRBD2, though no DNA is available to test this call. From germline, CDR1 is SGHDN and CDR2 FVKESK. The length of the CDR3 is 15 residues.

The chain combines TRBV12-3 or TRBV12-4 with TRBJ2-7; TCRdb's D call of TRBD2 is untestable without DNA. CDR3 length: 13 amino acids. CDR3 residues: CASSLGGNGEQYF.

J is TRBJ2-7 and V is TRBV25-1; there is no DNA to check the TCRdb D call of TRBD1. The CDR3 consists of 11 residues. The germline CDR1 and CDR2 sequences are MGHDK and SYGVNS. The CDR3 is CASSGQGEQYF.

The rearrangement links TRBV7-2 to TRBJ1-6; there is no DNA to check the TCRdb D call of TRBD1. The CDR3 has 15 residues. CDR1 is SGHTA, CDR2 FQGNSA, per germline. The CDR3 is CASSFTGTAYSPLHF.

The V gene is TRBV6-6, the J gene TRBJ1-2; absent DNA, TCRdb's TRBD1 call cannot be checked. The CDR3 consists of 14 residues. The germline V gene encodes CDR1 MNHNY and CDR2 SVGAGI (reference sequence). The CDR3 here is CASSPGPELYGYTF.

The CDR3 is CASSVGLQETQYF. The rearrangement uses TRBV9 and TRBJ2-5; as DNA is missing, the TRBD2 call by TCRdb cannot be tested. Germline CDR1 is SGDLS and CDR2 is YYNGEE. CDR3 length equals 13 residues.

The chain couples TRBV20-1 to TRBJ2-1; there is no DNA to check the TCRdb D call of TRBD2. The CDR3 extends over 16 amino acids. Germline V gives CDR1 DFQATT, CDR2 SNEGSKA (reference sequence). CDR3 region: CSARTSEGTSYNEQFF.

The chain employs TRBV20-1 and TRBJ2-3; TCRdb lists TRBD1, though no DNA is available to test this call. There are 15 residues in the CDR3. Germline V CDR1 and CDR2: DFQATT, SNEGSKA (reference sequence). CDR3 sequence reads: CSASPGRERPDTQYF.

The chain joins TRBV29-1 to TRBJ2-2; the D call of TRBD1 rests on TCRdb alone, since no DNA is present to check it. CDR3 length: 17 amino acids. The germline gives CDR1 SQVTM, CDR2 ANQGSEA. Here the CDR3 reads CSVEDPRQQGDPGELFF.

The chain employs TRBV20-1 and TRBJ1-2; the TRBD1 assignment by TCRdb is unverifiable without DNA. CDR3 length: 15 amino acids. Germline lookup yields CDR1 DFQATT and CDR2 SNEGSKA (reference sequence). This chain's CDR3 is CSARGQGAEGYGYTF.

The rearrangement joins TRBV12-3 or TRBV12-4 to TRBJ2-5; the D gene TCRdb calls, TRBD2, cannot be checked with no DNA. CDR3 length equals 14 residues. Here the CDR3 reads CASSRAGGPETQYF.

The chain recombines TRBV6-1 with TRBJ2-3; TCRdb gives TRBD1 as the D gene, but with no DNA this cannot be confirmed. CDR1 and CDR2 (germline): MNHNS, SASEGT. CDR3 size: 14 residues. Here the CDR3 reads CATKPAGATDTQYF.

The V gene is TRBV7-9, the J gene TRBJ2-5; TCRdb selects TRBD2, and the lack of DNA leaves this call unchecked. CDR3 length equals 14 residues. The germline V gene encodes CDR1 SEHNR and CDR2 FQNEAQ (reference sequence). The CDR3 loop is CASIFSQNQETQYF.

V gene TRBV4-3 combines with J gene TRBJ2-2; TCRdb calls TRBD1, which cannot be checked without DNA. This CDR3 has 17 residues. In germline, CDR1 is LGHNA, CDR2 YSLEER. This CDR3 is CASSQEVTGANTGELFF.

The chain joins TRBV5-1 to TRBJ2-7. The CDR3 runs to 11 residues. Germline V gives CDR1 SGHRS, CDR2 YFSETQ. CDR3 loop: CASSSKYEQYF.

The gene calls are TRBV5-1 and TRBJ2-7; TCRdb calls TRBD1, which cannot be checked without DNA. The CDR3 runs 14 residues. Germline loops: CDR1 SGHRS, CDR2 YFSETQ. This CDR3 reads CASSRTGEIDEQYF.

V usage is TRBV5-1 and J usage is TRBJ2-1; without DNA, the TCRdb call of TRBD2 cannot be checked. The V gene's germline CDR1 is SGHRS and CDR2 YFSETQ. The CDR3 covers 15 residues. The CDR3 here is CTSSSLADGGGEQFF.

V usage is TRBV5-1 and J usage is TRBJ2-7; TCRdb's D gene call, TRBD2, goes unchecked for lack of DNA. This CDR3 is built from 15 residues. CDR1 and CDR2 (germline): SGHRS, YFSETQ. CDR3 sequence reads: CASSLGREGLDEQYF.

V gene TRBV5-1 combines with J gene TRBJ2-7; TCRdb's D call, TRBD1, is unchecked because there is no DNA. This CDR3 region has 14 residues. CDR1 is SGHRS and CDR2 is YFSETQ in the germline V gene. CDR3: CASSGGTASYEQYF.

The chain couples TRBV12-3 or TRBV12-4 to TRBJ1-5; TCRdb's assignment of TRBD1 cannot be checked, as there is no DNA. The CDR3 extends over 13 amino acids. CDR3 amino acids: CASRYIQGSPQHF.

The chain combines TRBV18 with TRBJ1-1. This CDR3 has 14 residues. Germline values: CDR1 KGHSH, CDR2 LQKENI. The CDR3 spells CASSPGAVSTEAFF.

The rearrangement uses TRBV5-1 and TRBJ2-1; the TCRdb call, TRBD2, lacks DNA for checking. The CDR3 is made up of 17 amino acids. CDR1 is SGHRS, CDR2 YFSETQ, per germline. CDR3 sequence: CASSLAPTSGGYNEQFF. The whole variable domain, filled in from reference TRBV5-1 and TRBJ2-1, reads KAGVTQTPRYLIKTRGQQVTLSCSPISGHRSVSWYQQTPGQGLQFLFEYFSETQRNKGNFPGRFSGRQFSNSRSEMNVSTLELGDSALYLCASSLAPTSGGYNEQFFGPGTRLTVL.

V gene TRBV19 combines with J gene TRBJ1-1; TCRdb picks TRBD1, but there is no DNA to check that call. Germline CDR1 reads LNHDA; CDR2 reads SQIVND (reference sequence). The CDR3 runs 11 residues. CDR3: CASSRDREAFF.

This rearrangement joins TRBV20-1 to TRBJ2-7; TCRdb's assignment of TRBD2 cannot be checked, as there is no DNA. CDR1 DFQATT and CDR2 SNEGSKA come from the germline V gene (reference sequence). The CDR3 is made up of 14 amino acids. Here the CDR3 reads CSARATSGNYEQYF.

J is TRBJ2-2 and V is TRBV5-4; the D call of TRBD1 rests on TCRdb alone, since no DNA is present to check it. Germline lookup yields CDR1 SGHNT and CDR2 YYREEE (reference sequence). The CDR3 sequence is 15 residues long. CDR3 protein: CASSPRTEATGELFF.

V and J are TRBV28 and TRBJ2-2; TCRdb proposes TRBD1, but this gene call is untestable without DNA. This CDR3 is 12 amino acids long. Germline V gene lookup returns CDR1 MDHEN and CDR2 SYDVKM. The CDR3 protein is CASIRGTGELFF.

This sequence joins TRBV5-1 and TRBJ1-4; without DNA, the TCRdb call of TRBD1 cannot be checked. In germline, CDR1 is SGHRS, CDR2 YFSETQ. The CDR3 covers 15 residues. The CDR3 loop reads CASSKDRVPNEKLFF.